The 14 T cell receptor beta chains in this list originate from one sample, sequenced in a study of vaccination and CD4 T cells after COVID-19. Their antigens remain unidentified. Cultured CD4+ T-cell DNA underwent Oncomine TCR Beta short-read sequencing. TCRdb redid the calling of the PCR reads with MiXCR, one entry per CDR3 protein. The sample has about 20,000 distinct CDR3 sequences, approximately 62% seen once. Treatment defined: approximately nine-day PBMC culture with coronavirus spike peptide pools or control peptides (ViraFEST assay). The sample taken for sequencing was CD4+ T cells from blood, cultured in vitro. These receptors originate from a human donor who had recovered from COVID-19.

The rearrangement links TRBV20-1 to TRBJ1-4; D is ambiguous. This CDR3 has 12 amino acids. V was shortened by 4 bases and J by 5 bases, with 8 bases between the two germline ends. Germline assignment: CDR1 DFQATT and CDR2 SNEGSKA (reference sequence). The chain's CDR3 is CSATRPNEKLFF. CDR3 coding DNA: TGCAGTGCTACCAGGCCCAATGAAAAACTGTTTTTT.

This chain connects TRBV6-5 to TRBJ1-2, with D hard to call. Germline V CDR1 and CDR2: MNHEY, SVGAGI. Trimming pared 2 bases from V and 4 bases from J, leaving 8 bases between. The CDR3 consists of 13 residues. CDR3 DNA sequence: TGTGCCAGCAGTTACCGAGCCGGCTATGGCTACACCTTC. As protein: CASSYRAGYGYTF.

The rearrangement uses TRBV12-5 and TRBJ2-7, with 8 nucleotides matching TRBD1. This CDR3 comprises 16 residues. CDR1 and CDR2 from the germline V gene are LGHNT and FRNRAP. V gave up 4 bases and J gave up 2 bases; unmatched junction bases: 10. CDR3 coding DNA: TGTGCTAGTGGTTGGGGGCAGGGGGCGTTCCCCTACGAGCAGTACTTC. Encoded protein: CASGWGQGAFPYEQYF.

The DNA of the CDR3 is TGCGCCAGCAGCTTGGGGGCCCAGGGCCACGAAGCTTTCTTT. Protein sequence: CASSLGAQGHEAFF. The V call is TRBV5-1, the J call TRBJ1-1, with a weak D call TRBD1 (5 bases). The CDR3 is 14 residues long. V lost 0 bases and J 8 bases, leaving 14 bases between the germline ends. CDR1 and CDR2 from the germline V gene are SGHRS and YFSETQ.

DNA for the CDR3: TGTGCCAGCAGTTACGGCTGGTCACCAAGGAACACTGAAGCTTTCTTT. Translated: CASSYGWSPRNTEAFF. This chain uses TRBV6-5 with TRBJ1-1, with D hard to call. V lost 2 bases and J 1 base, leaving 14 bases between the germline ends. Germline assignment: CDR1 MNHEY and CDR2 SVGAGI. The CDR3 is made up of 16 amino acids.

The V gene is TRBV5-4, the J gene TRBJ2-7, with TRBD2 identical over 15 bases. J gave up 0 bases and V 4 bases, and 8 bases lay outside the gene matches. This CDR3 is 18 amino acids long. CDR1 and CDR2 from the germline V gene are SGHNT and YYREEE (reference sequence). CDR3 sequence: CASSRGLAGGTASYEQYF. CDR3 DNA: TGTGCCAGCAGCCGGGGACTAGCGGGGGGAACCGCCTCCTACGAGCAGTACTTC.

The CDR3 is CSAIGQSGFYGYTF. In DNA form, the CDR3 reads TGCAGTGCCATTGGACAGTCGGGATTCTATGGCTACACCTTC. This chain joins TRBV20-1 and TRBJ1-2; D may be TRBD1 (6 bases). CDR3 length: 14 amino acids. The V gene lost 6 bases and the J gene lost 4 bases, with 18 bases spanning the gap. The germline gives CDR1 DFQATT, CDR2 SNEGSKA (reference sequence).

The chain recombines TRBV2 with TRBJ2-2; D is undetermined. The CDR3 runs to 14 residues. V lost 4 bases, J lost 1 base, and 7 bases lay in between. Germline assignment: CDR1 SNHLY and CDR2 FYNNEI. For the CDR3, the DNA is TGTGCCAGCAGTGTGATGAGGAACACCGGGGAGCTGTTTTTT. Its protein product is CASSVMRNTGELFF.

The chain links TRBV2 to TRBJ2-7; D remains unclear. The V end lost 4 bases, the J end lost 3 bases, and 7 bases lay between the germline ends. The CDR3 covers 12 residues. Per the germline V gene, CDR1 is SNHLY and CDR2 is FYNNEI. The CDR3 DNA sequence: TGTGCCAGCAGTGGAGTGGGCTACGAGCAGTACTTC. Translation gives CASSGVGYEQYF.

This chain uses TRBV7-9 with TRBJ1-4; weak D call: TRBD1 (6 bases). Looked up from germline, CDR1 is SEHNR and CDR2 is FQNEAQ (reference sequence). With 4 bases removed from V and 8 bases from J, the gap between germline ends came to 20 bases. This CDR3 contains 16 residues. CDR3 protein: CASSSPRSTGREKLFF. The CDR3, as DNA: TGTGCCAGCAGCTCCCCCAGATCCACAGGGCGGGAAAAACTGTTTTTT.

The rearrangement joins TRBV6-1 to TRBJ1-4, with a weak D call TRBD1 (5 bases). Looked up from germline, CDR1 is MNHNS and CDR2 is SASEGT. V shed 5 bases and J shed 5 bases, with 15 bases lying between them. The CDR3 is made up of 15 amino acids. CDR3 bases: TGTGCCAGCAGTCCCCCGCCGGGGGGGAATGAAAAACTGTTTTTT. Translated, it gives CASSPPPGGNEKLFF.

In this sample, this clonotype turned up a few times. V gene TRBV7-2 combines with J gene TRBJ1-1; 7 bases match TRBD1. CDR3 size: 17 residues. The ends lost 2 bases at V and 4 bases at J; junction bases unmatched: 13. Germline lookup yields CDR1 SGHTA and CDR2 FQGNSA. Written as DNA, the CDR3 is TGTGCCAGCAGCTTACGCGTGAGGACAGGTGAAATCACTGAAGCTTTCTTT. Its translation is CASSLRVRTGEITEAFF.

This chain connects TRBV11-3 to TRBJ1-1, with D perhaps matching TRBD1 (6 bases). This CDR3 region has 13 residues. The germline V and J ends were trimmed by 5 bases and 1 base, with 8 bases remaining between them. Germline-derived CDR1 and CDR2 are SGHNT and YENEEA. The CDR3 region is CASSVRGNTEAFF. In DNA, the CDR3 is TGTGCCAGCAGCGTCAGGGGGAACACTGAAGCTTTCTTT.

There are a few counts of this clonotype. The genes are TRBV19 and TRBJ2-3, with 9 bases aligning to TRBD1. J was trimmed by 4 bases and V by 6 bases; bases with no gene match: 11. Germline V lookup: CDR1 LNHDA, CDR2 SQIVND (reference sequence). The CDR3 totals 16 residues. The CDR3 coding sequence is TGTGCCAGTAGGGGGTTGGACAGGGGAAACGCAGATACGCAGTATTTT. This gives the protein CASRGLDRGNADTQYF.